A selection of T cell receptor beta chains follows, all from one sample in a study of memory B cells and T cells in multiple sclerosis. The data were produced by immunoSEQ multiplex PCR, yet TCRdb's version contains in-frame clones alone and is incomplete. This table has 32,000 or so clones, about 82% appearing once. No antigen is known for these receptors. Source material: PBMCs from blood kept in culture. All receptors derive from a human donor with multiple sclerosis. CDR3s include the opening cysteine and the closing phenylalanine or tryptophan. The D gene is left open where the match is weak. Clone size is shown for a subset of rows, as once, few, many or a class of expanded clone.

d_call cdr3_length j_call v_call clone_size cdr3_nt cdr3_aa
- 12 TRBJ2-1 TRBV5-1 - TGCGCCAGCAGCTTGCAGGGGAATGAGCAGTTCTTC CASSLQGNEQFF
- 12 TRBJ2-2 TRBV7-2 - TGTGCCAGCAGCTTAGGAGCCGGGGAGCTGTTTTTT CASSLGAGELFF
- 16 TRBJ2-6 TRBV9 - TGTGCCAGCAGCGTAGCTCCCATCTCTGGGGCCAACGTCCTGACTTTC CASSVAPISGANVLTF
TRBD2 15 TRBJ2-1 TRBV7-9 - TGTGCCAGCAAGTTGATAGCGGGAGGGCCCAATGAGCAGTTCTTC CASKLIAGGPNEQFF
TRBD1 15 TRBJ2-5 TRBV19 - TGTGCCAGTAGTACAGGGGGCGCTAGCCAAGAGACCCAGTACTTC CASSTGGASQETQYF
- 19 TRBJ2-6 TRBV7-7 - TGTGCCAGCAGCAGTATGACTAAGTGCCACAAAAGTCGGGCCAACGTCCTGACTTTC CASSSMTKCHKSRANVLTF
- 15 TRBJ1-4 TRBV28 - TGTGCCAGCAGTCTCCTGAAACCAGGTGGAGGGATGCTGTTTTTT CASSLLKPGGGMLFF
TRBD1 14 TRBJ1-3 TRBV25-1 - TGTGCCAGCGGGGGGGGACAGGGGTGGAACACCATATATTTT CASGGGQGWNTIYF
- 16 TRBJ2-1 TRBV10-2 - TGCGCCAGTACCTCTTTAGGGAGCGTGAAGGGCAATGAGCAGTTCTTC CASTSLGSVKGNEQFF
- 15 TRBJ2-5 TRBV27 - TGTGCCAGCAGTTTAACAGGGTGGGGGCGAGAGACCCAGTACTTC CASSLTGWGRETQYF
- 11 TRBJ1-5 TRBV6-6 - TGTGCCAGCAGAGACCAGCAGCCCCAGCATTTT CASRDQQPQHF
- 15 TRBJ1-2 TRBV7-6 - TGTGCCAGCAGCTTAGATCAGGGTGCCCTCTATGGCTACACCTTC CASSLDQGALYGYTF
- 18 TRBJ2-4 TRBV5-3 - TGTGCCAGAAGCTTGGGACAAGAGGCTTCCTTAGCCAAAAACATTCAGTACTTC CARSLGQEASLAKNIQYF
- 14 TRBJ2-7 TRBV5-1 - TGCGCCAGCAGCTCAGTCCCCTCAGCCACCGAGCAGTACTTC CASSSVPSATEQYF
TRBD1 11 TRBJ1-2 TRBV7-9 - TGTGCCAGCAGCCGACAGGGTGGCTACACCTTC CASSRQGGYTF
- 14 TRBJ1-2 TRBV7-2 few TGTGCCAGCAGCTTATTTCCGGGGGAGAATGGCTACACCTTC CASSLFPGENGYTF
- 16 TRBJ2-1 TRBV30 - TGTGCCTGGAGTGGACTCTTGGGGGGATCCTACAATGAGCAGTTCTTC CAWSGLLGGSYNEQFF